The next 14 T cell receptor beta chains were all read from a single sample in a study of cytomegalovirus exposure and HLA in healthy donors. Both 60 Vbeta primers and 13 Jbeta primers went into the PCR. Repertoires were generated with immunoSEQ multiplex PCR, while TCRdb's copy carries only in-frame clones and drops some. The sample lists around 40,000 clones, roughly 69% occurring once. Sequenced input: PBMCs. The origin of the receptors is a man aged 25-45 years in good health and CMV-seronegative.

The V gene is TRBV2, the J gene TRBJ1-4; no firm D call. Germline lookup yields CDR1 SNHLY and CDR2 FYNNEI. The CDR3 has 14 residues. Trimming shortened V by 7 bases and J by 5 bases, and 14 bases separated the two germline ends. Here the CDR3 DNA reads TGTGCCAGCATTGGTCAGGTTGCCAATGAAAAACTGTTTTTT. Translating gives CASIGQVANEKLFF.

This chain connects TRBV21-1 to TRBJ2-6; TRBD1, as called in the table, went unchecked against the DNA. TRBV21-1 is assigned pseudogene status. This CDR3 region has 22 residues. This CDR3 reads CASSKARKMLPDSDSGANVLTF. The DNA of the CDR3 is TGTGCCAGCAGCAAAGCTCGAAAAATGCTCCCGGACAGCGACTCTGGGGCCAACGTCCTGACTTTC.

The rearrangement links TRBV4-1 to TRBJ2-7; 11 bases agree with TRBD2. V was clipped by 1 base and J by 2 bases; unmatched bases: 7. CDR1 MGHRA and CDR2 YSYEKL come from the germline V gene. CDR3 length: 17 residues. CDR3 in amino acids: CASSQVASGRPPYEQYF. The CDR3 DNA is TGCGCCAGCAGCCAAGTGGCTAGCGGGAGGCCGCCCTACGAGCAGTACTTC.

The rearrangement links TRBV5-4 to TRBJ1-4; the match to TRBD1 covers 7 bases. Germline CDR1 and CDR2: SGHNT and YYREEE (reference sequence). The trim removed 0 bases at V and 8 bases at J, leaving 4 bases unmatched. The length of the CDR3 is 14 residues. CDR3 amino acids: CASSLGDRDEKLFF. CDR3 DNA sequence: TGTGCCAGCAGCTTGGGAGACAGGGACGAAAAACTGTTTTTT.

Only a few counts were recorded for this clone. This rearrangement joins TRBV6-1 to TRBJ1-4, with D maybe TRBD1 (5 bases). This CDR3 is built from 14 residues. V was pared by 3 bases and J by 7 bases, with 12 bases between. Germline V gene data show CDR1 as MNHNS and CDR2 as SASEGT. For the CDR3, the DNA is TGTGCCAGCAGTGATCCGGGGGGAGGTGAAAAACTGTTTTTT. Translated: CASSDPGGGEKLFF.

This clone has a single count. This chain joins TRBV4-2 and TRBJ2-5, with D uncertain. With 2 bases removed from V and 2 bases from J, the gap between germline ends came to 15 bases. Germline lookup yields CDR1 LGHNA and CDR2 YNFKEQ. This CDR3 has 16 residues. The CDR3 here is CASSQTYQQEQETQYF. Written as DNA, the CDR3 is TGTGCCAGCAGCCAAACATATCAGCAGGAACAAGAGACCCAGTACTTC.

The chain has TRBV28 and TRBJ1-3, with TRBD1 matching over 8 bases. The trim removed 6 bases at V and 0 bases at J, leaving 19 bases unmatched. This CDR3 has 20 residues. Looked up from germline, CDR1 is MDHEN and CDR2 is SYDVKM. CDR3 nucleotide sequence: TGTGCCAGCAGCACCGTCTGGACAGGGTACCCGGCGCGCTCTGGAAACACCATATATTTT. Its protein is CASSTVWTGYPARSGNTIYF.

V gene TRBV2 combines with J gene TRBJ1-1, with D tentatively TRBD1 (5 bases). The CDR3 is 12 residues long. Trimming shortened V by 7 bases and J by 9 bases, and 15 bases separated the two germline ends. Germline values: CDR1 SNHLY, CDR2 FYNNEI. In DNA form, the CDR3 reads TGTGCCAGCACTACCCAGGGAATTAAAGCTTTCTTT. It specifies CASTTQGIKAFF. The entire variable domain, with the rest obtained from reference TRBV2 and TRBJ1-1, is as follows: EPEVTQTPSHQVTQMGQEVILRCVPISNHLYFYWYRQILGQKVEFLVSFYNNEISEKSEIFDDQFSVERPDGSNFTLKIRSTKLEDSAMYFCASTTQGIKAFFGQGTRLTVV.

This clone is a singleton in its sample. V usage is TRBV11-2 and J usage is TRBJ2-3; a possible D gene is TRBD2 (6 bases). From germline, CDR1 is SGHAT and CDR2 FQNNGV. The V and J ends lost 4 bases and 2 bases respectively, with 10 bases between them. CDR3 length equals 14 residues. In DNA, the CDR3 is TGTGCCAGCAGCTCGGGGGACCCCACAGATACGCAGTATTTT. Its translation: CASSSGDPTDTQYF.

The rearrangement links TRBV25-1 to TRBJ1-1; weak D call: TRBD1 (6 bases). Germline CDR1 and CDR2: MGHDK and SYGVNS. Trimming pared 10 bases from V and 8 bases from J, leaving 11 bases between. The CDR3 runs 10 residues. The CDR3: CATGGQEAFF. In nucleotides, the CDR3 is TGTGCCACCGGGGGGCAAGAAGCTTTCTTT. The variable domain in full, completed from reference TRBV25-1 and TRBJ1-1, reads EADIYQTPRYLVIGTGKKITLECSQTMGHDKMYWYQQDPGMELHLIHYSYGVNSTEKGDLSSESTVSRIRTEHFPLTLESARPSHTSQYLCATGGQEAFFGQGTRLTVV.

The gene calls are TRBV7-9 and TRBJ1-4, with TRBD1 matching over 7 bases. Germline assignment: CDR1 SEHNR and CDR2 FQNEAQ (reference sequence). The CDR3 covers 15 residues. V dropped 3 bases and J dropped 5; count of bases not matched to a gene: 6. Here the CDR3 DNA reads TGTGCCAGCAGCTTCCCCGGGACAGTAAATGAAAAACTGTTTTTT. Its protein product is CASSFPGTVNEKLFF.

This clone has just a few counts. In the same sample, other DNA sequences code for this CDR3. The J gene is TRBJ2-7, the V gene TRBV5-1, with TRBD2 matching 8 bases. Germline CDR1 reads SGHRS; CDR2 reads YFSETQ. After removal of 3 bases from V and 4 bases from J, the junction contained 6 bases not matched to a gene. The CDR3 loop spans 14 amino acids. The CDR3 DNA reads TGCGCCAGCAGCTCCTCGGGGGGGCCTTACGAGCAGTACTTC. Translation gives CASSSSGGPYEQYF.

The chain combines TRBV10-1 with TRBJ1-1; 9 nucleotides line up with TRBD1. V was pared by 2 bases and J by 5 bases, with 6 bases of the junction left unmatched. This CDR3 comprises 15 residues. The germline V gene encodes CDR1 WNHNN and CDR2 SYGVQD (reference sequence). This chain's CDR3 is CASSEGQGIGTEAFF. CDR3 in DNA: TGCGCCAGCAGTGAGGGACAGGGGATTGGAACTGAAGCTTTCTTT.

This clone was detected a few times. The V call is TRBV7-6, the J call TRBJ1-2, with no clear D. Germline assignment: CDR1 SGHVS and CDR2 FNYEAQ. The CDR3 covers 13 residues. Trimming left V 4 bases short and J 7 bases short, with 13 bases between. CDR3 sequence reads: CASSSDGIGGYTF. As DNA, the CDR3 is TGTGCCAGCAGCTCGGACGGGATCGGTGGCTACACCTTC.